This T cell receptor beta chain was recovered during a study of blood T cell repertoires in COVID-19. Study at large: Material from acute and convalescent COVID-19 was sourced from the United States, Italy and Spain. PBMCs, B-cell-depleted T cells, or T cells were the source of the cDNA or gDNA that made up the material.

CDR3 size: 15 residues. The ends lost 3 bases at V and 4 bases at J; junction bases unmatched: 6. Germline CDR1 reads SGHAT; CDR2 reads FQNNGV. Enrolled during active infection, Seattle patients were then followed longitudinally. Original analysis: Counts of nucleated cells, estimated from reference gene primer amplification, were obtained. Profiled with immunoSEQ multiplex PCR; TCRdb holds only in-frame clones, not every one. From that table come the V and J calls and clone size; the DNA was used to work out D and trimming. Among approximately 150,000 clones listed, more than 80% were seen once. The chain combines TRBV11-2 with TRBJ1-2; TRBD1 aligns across 9 bases. The receptor was derived from a woman aged 55-69 years with COVID-19, enrolled during active disease. Specimen: peripheral blood. DNA of the CDR3: TGTGCCAGCAGCTTCAGGGGACAGGGCCTCTATGGCTACACCTTC. It codes for CASSFRGQGLYGYTF. The variable domain in full, completed from reference TRBV11-2 and TRBJ1-2, reads EAGVAQSPRYKIIEKRQSVAFWCNPISGHATLYWYQQILGQGPKLLIQFQNNGVVDDSQLPKDRFSAERLKGVDSTLKIQPAKLEDSAVYLCASSFRGQGLYGYTFGSGTRLTVV.